These 13 T cell receptor beta chains share one sample of origin, sequenced in a study of T cell repertoires in ileal Crohn's disease. The table came from immunoSEQ multiplex PCR; TCRdb's copy has only in-frame clones and leaves some out. The repertoire holds roughly 15,000 clones, 75% to 90% seen once, with about 9.4% in the top ten. Sequencing was done on a sample of ileal tissue. These receptor sequences come from an adult with Crohn's disease.

This chain links TRBV19 with TRBJ1-1; maybe TRBD1 (6 bases). V lost 8 bases, J lost 1 base, and 14 bases lay in between. The CDR3 length is 14 residues. Germline CDR1 reads LNHDA; CDR2 reads SQIVND (reference sequence). For the CDR3, the DNA is TGTGCCAGTGAAAACAGGGTTACGAACACTGAAGCTTTCTTT. It encodes CASENRVTNTEAFF.

The V call is TRBV11-2, the J call TRBJ2-7; D gene unclear. The CDR3 totals 11 residues. Trimming removed 5 bases at V and 2 bases at J, with 4 bases between. Germline assignment: CDR1 SGHAT and CDR2 FQNNGV. This CDR3 is CASSAAYEQYF. The CDR3 DNA is TGTGCCAGCAGCGCGGCCTACGAGCAGTACTTC.

The table lists this clone with a count of one. The CDR3 spells CASSLTGPHQETQYF. The CDR3 DNA reads as TGTGCCAGCAGCTTAACAGGGCCCCACCAAGAGACCCAGTACTTC. The chain uses TRBV7-2 and TRBJ2-5; possibly TRBD1 for D (6 bases). V lost 2 bases and J 0 bases, leaving 10 bases between the germline ends. Germline V lookup: CDR1 SGHTA, CDR2 FQGNSA. CDR3 size: 15 residues.

The V call is TRBV9, the J call TRBJ2-2; D might be TRBD1 (5 bases). The CDR3 consists of 15 residues. Germline V lookup: CDR1 SGDLS, CDR2 YYNGEE. The V end was cut by 7 bases, the J end by 0 bases, with 13 bases between. For the CDR3, the DNA is TGTGCCAGCTCCCTGATGGACACGAACACCGGGGAGCTGTTTTTT. This encodes CASSLMDTNTGELFF. Looking up the rest from reference TRBV9 and TRBJ2-2 gives the full variable domain: DSGVTQTPKHLITATGQRVTLRCSPRSGDLSVYWYQQSLDQGLQFLIQYYNGEERAKGNILERFSAQQFPDLHSELNLSSLELGDSALYFCASSLMDTNTGELFFGEGSRLTVL.

This clone appeared a few times. The chain has TRBV5-4 and TRBJ2-3; 11 nucleotides match TRBD1. The V gene's germline CDR1 is SGHNT and CDR2 YYREEE (reference sequence). The CDR3 sequence is 14 residues long. With 4 bases clipped from V and 5 bases from J, the junction kept 3 bases outside the gene matches. DNA for the CDR3: TGTGCCAGCAGCCGAGGGACAGGGGGAGATACGCAGTATTTT. This sequence encodes CASSRGTGGDTQYF.

Comment on this clone: This sample includes further DNA sequences coding for the same CDR3. The rearrangement uses TRBV5-4 and TRBJ1-2; 7 bases match TRBD1. Trimming took 1 base from V and 3 from J; bases not matched to a gene: 3. This CDR3 is built from 14 residues. Germline loops: CDR1 SGHNT, CDR2 YYREEE (reference sequence). Here the CDR3 DNA reads TGTGCCAGCAGCTTGAGAGGGGGCGACTATGGCTACACCTTC. Its protein is CASSLRGGDYGYTF. Combining the CDR3 with reference TRBV5-4 and TRBJ1-2 gives the whole variable domain ETGVTQSPTHLIKTRGQQVTLRCSSQSGHNTVSWYQQALGQGPQFIFQYYREEENGRGNFPPRFSGLQFPNYSSELNVNALELDDSALYLCASSLRGGDYGYTFGSGTRLTVV.

The chain couples TRBV7-3 to TRBJ1-3, with 7 bases identical to TRBD1. Germline V lookup: CDR1 SGHTA, CDR2 FQGTGA. CDR3 length: 17 amino acids. The V segment lost 6 bases and the J segment 2 bases; nucleotides outside the gene matches: 13. The CDR3 DNA follows: TGTGCCAGCAGGACCCCCCCCGCGCAGGGGGCTGGAAACACCATATATTTT. It translates to CASRTPPAQGAGNTIYF.

The chain is built from TRBV7-9 and TRBJ1-5; the D gene is possibly TRBD1 (6 bases). V was trimmed by 5 bases and J by 6 bases, leaving 14 bases between them. The germline CDR1 and CDR2 sequences are SEHNR and FQNEAQ (reference sequence). This CDR3 comprises 14 residues. The CDR3 region is CASSPGGAGQPQHF. Here the CDR3 DNA reads TGTGCCAGCAGCCCCGGGGGGGCTGGTCAGCCCCAGCATTTT.

DNA of the CDR3: TGTGCCAGCAGTCGGGGGAACTCCTACGAGCAGTACTTC. Its protein product is CASSRGNSYEQYF. The chain is built from TRBV6-6 and TRBJ2-7, with a tentative D call TRBD2 (6 bases). Trimming removed 5 bases from V and 0 bases from J, with 8 bases in between. The CDR3 sequence is 13 residues long. CDR1 MNHNY and CDR2 SVGAGI come from the germline V gene (reference sequence).

V is TRBV9 and J is TRBJ1-6; possible D gene TRBD1, 5 bases. Deletions cut 5 bases from V and 6 bases from J, with 12 bases between. The CDR3 consists of 14 residues. Per germline, CDR1 SGDLS and CDR2 YYNGEE. The CDR3 here is CASRAGSRNSPLHF. The CDR3 DNA reads as TGTGCCAGCAGAGCAGGGTCTCGTAATTCACCCCTCCACTTT.

This clone has more than one count but fewer than ten. The V and J genes are TRBV29-1 and TRBJ2-7; TRBD1 agrees at 8 bases. CDR1 and CDR2 from the germline V gene are SQVTM and ANQGSEA. V lost 6 bases, J lost 2 bases, and 12 bases stayed unmatched. The CDR3 loop spans 15 amino acids. The CDR3 spells CSVAKDGTGPYEQYF. The CDR3 nucleotides are TGCAGCGTCGCTAAGGACGGGACAGGACCCTACGAGCAGTACTTC.

In DNA, the CDR3 is TGTGCCACCAGGGGAGATCTAAATGAAAAACTGTTTTTT. Amino acids: CATRGDLNEKLFF. The chain carries TRBV2 and TRBJ1-4; tentatively, D is TRBD1 (6 bases). CDR1 and CDR2 from the germline V gene are SNHLY and FYNNEI. The CDR3 runs 13 residues. V was pared by 10 bases and J by 5 bases, with 14 bases between.

The CDR3: CASTAPTGQGWEQYF. Here the CDR3 DNA reads TGTGCCAGCACGGCCCCCACGGGACAGGGCTGGGAGCAGTACTTC. The V gene is TRBV7-9, the J gene TRBJ2-7, with 9 bases that match TRBD1. From germline, CDR1 is SEHNR and CDR2 FQNEAQ (reference sequence). The CDR3 runs 15 residues. With 7 bases clipped from V and 7 bases from J, the junction kept 14 bases outside the gene matches.